A selection of T cell receptor beta chains follows, all from one sample in a study of blood T cells in healthy people across ages. TCRdb re-analysed the 5' RACE reads in MiXCR, keeping a single row per CDR3 protein. In the table there are some 1.5 million distinct CDR3 sequences, 25% to 30% of which are singletons. The material sequenced was blood. These receptors were taken from a woman aged 25 to 45 in good health. The CDR3 runs from the conserved cysteine through the conserved F or W. A D gene is named only where the DNA matches it firmly. Size is omitted from some rows. Given values are once, few, many or a class for expanded clones.

>TRBD1|TRBV4-1|17|few|TRBJ1-2
TGCGCCAGCAGCCAAGATTGGACGGGACAGGGCTCGGATGGCTACACCTTC
CASSQDWTGQGSDGYTF
>-|TRBV11-2|16|many|TRBJ2-7
TGTGCCAGCAGCTCCTTCAGGACCGATATTACCTACGAGCAGTACTTC
CASSSFRTDITYEQYF
>-|TRBV20-1|15|-|TRBJ1-6
TGCAGTGCTTACTGGGGGAACTCCTATAATTCACCCCTCCACTTT
CSAYWGNSYNSPLHF
>TRBD1|TRBV5-6|15|-|TRBJ1-6
TGTGCCAGCAGCATAGACGGACAGGCGAATTCACCCCTCCACTTT
CASSIDGQANSPLHF
>TRBD1|TRBV30|13|-|TRBJ1-2
TGTGCCTGGACCTGGGACAGGGGGCCTGGCTACACCTTC
CAWTWDRGPGYTF
>TRBD1|TRBV3-1|16|few|TRBJ1-3
TGTGCCAGCAGCCGACGACAGGGGTTAGTTGGAAACACCATATATTTT
CASSRRQGLVGNTIYF
>-|TRBV6-7|15|-|TRBJ1-3
TGTGCCAGCAGTTACCGGAGCGTACCTGGAAACACCATATATTTT
CASSYRSVPGNTIYF
>TRBD1|TRBV6-2/TRBV6-3|15|few|TRBJ1-5
TGTGCCAGCAGTTACACCGGACAGGCTAAGGGGCCCCAGCATTTT
CASSYTGQAKGPQHF
>TRBD2|TRBV29-1|17|-|TRBJ2-1
TGCAGCGTTGTCCTAGCGGGAGCCCCAACTACGACGAATGAGCAGTTCTTC
CSVVLAGAPTTTNEQFF
>TRBD1|TRBV3-1|14|many|TRBJ2-7
TGTGCCAGCAGCCCCGGCTGGGACAGCTACGAGCAGTACTTC
CASSPGWDSYEQYF
>TRBD1|TRBV24-1|16|-|TRBJ1-5
TGTGCCACCAGTGATCAAGGACAGGGGGGGGATCAGCCCCAGCATTTT
CATSDQGQGGDQPQHF
>-|TRBV5-5|15|-|TRBJ2-2
TGTGCCAGCAGCTTGTTGGCTAGCAGCACCGGGGAGCTGTTTTTT
CASSLLASSTGELFF
>-|TRBV29-1|14|-|TRBJ1-1
TGCAGCGTTGGGGAGGACACCCGACTCACTGAAGCTTTCTTT
CSVGEDTRLTEAFF
>TRBD1|TRBV7-9|15|-|TRBJ1-5
TGTGCCAGCAGTTCGGGACAGGGGGGACTTCAGCCCCAGCATTTT
CASSSGQGGLQPQHF
>TRBD2|TRBV11-2|14|-|TRBJ2-1
TGTGCCAGCAGCGCTACTAGCGGGAGATCTGAGCAGTTCTTC
CASSATSGRSEQFF
>-|TRBV5-1|19|-|TRBJ2-3
TGCGCCAGCAGCCTAGCTAGGGGGTCTAGCGGCCTTCAGGCAGATACGCAGTATTTT
CASSLARGSSGLQADTQYF
>TRBD1|TRBV7-9|16|few|TRBJ2-4
TGTGCCAGCAGCTTGGACAGGGGGCAGTCCAAAAACATTCAGTACTTC
CASSLDRGQSKNIQYF
>TRBD2|TRBV6-1|13|few|TRBJ2-1
TGTGCCAGCAGACTAGCGGCCGCATCCTCGCAGTTCTTC
CASRLAAASSQFF
>-|TRBV12-3/TRBV12-4|15|-|TRBJ2-5
TGTGCCAGCAGTTTTGGGGCAGAGGGGGAAGATGCCCAGTACTTC
CASSFGAEGEDAQYF
>-|TRBV7-9|12|-|TRBJ2-5
TGTGCCAGCATTCCACTAGCCGAGACCCAGTACTTC
CASIPLAETQYF
>-|TRBV7-2|14|-|TRBJ1-5
TGTGCCAGCAGCTTAGATGTGGGGGATCAGCCCCAGCATTTT
CASSLDVGDQPQHF
>TRBD2|TRBV5-1|15|-|TRBJ2-2
TGCGCCAGCGTCCCCCAGCGGGGGAACACCGGGGAGCTGTTTTTT
CASVPQRGNTGELFF
>-|TRBV7-9|14|-|TRBJ2-7
TGTGCCAGCACCCTCGTTGGAGGGGCTAACGAGCAGTACTTC
CASTLVGGANEQYF
>TRBD2|TRBV5-1|15|many|TRBJ2-5
TGCGCCAGCAGCTCCACTAGCGGGGGAAGAGAGACCCAGTACTTC
CASSSTSGGRETQYF
>TRBD2|TRBV7-2|18|few|TRBJ2-1
TGTGCCAGCAGCCTAGTGTCTCTGAGCGGGACGGGATACAATGAGCAGTTCTTC
CASSLVSLSGTGYNEQFF
>-|TRBV18|16|many|TRBJ2-1
TGTGCCAGCTCACCCCAGCGGTGGCAGCGACACAATGAGCAGTTCTTC
CASSPQRWQRHNEQFF
>-|TRBV20-1|15|-|TRBJ2-3
TGCAGTGCTAGAAAGGCAGGGGACTTTCAAGATACGCAGTATTTT
CSARKAGDFQDTQYF
>-|TRBV7-2|14|few|TRBJ1-1
TGTGCCAGCAGCTTAGAGCCATCGGACACTGAAGCTTTCTTT
CASSLEPSDTEAFF
>TRBD2|TRBV20-1|11|few|TRBJ2-7
TGCAGTGCTGGACTAGTTTACGAGCAGTACTTC
CSAGLVYEQYF
>-|TRBV7-2|16|few|TRBJ2-7
TGTGCCAGCAGCTTAGATGTGTTTGGGAGCCTCTACGAGCAGTACTTC
CASSLDVFGSLYEQYF
>-|TRBV20-1|12|many|TRBJ2-7
TGCAGTGCTCTCGGGGCTCGCTACGAGCAGTACTTC
CSALGARYEQYF
>-|TRBV20-1|13|many|TRBJ2-7
TGCAGTGCTAGGGCAGAGGAACCAGGCGAGCAGTACTTC
CSARAEEPGEQYF
>-|TRBV18|13|-|TRBJ1-4
TGTGCCAGCGGGGGCAGCGAGAATGAAAAACTGTTTTTT
CASGGSENEKLFF
>TRBD1|TRBV29-1|12|-|TRBJ2-2
TGCAGCGTTGAGCAGGGGGCCGGGGAGCTGTTTTTT
CSVEQGAGELFF
>-|TRBV12-3/TRBV12-4|14|many|TRBJ2-5
TGTGCCAGCAGTTTATTAGGGAGCCAAGAGACCCAGTACTTC
CASSLLGSQETQYF
>-|TRBV29-1|10|few|TRBJ1-2
TGCAGCGTTTTCAGGGATGGCTACACCTTC
CSVFRDGYTF
>-|TRBV15|15|few|TRBJ1-5
TGTGCCACCAGCATAATGGGAAGGGAGGGACAGCCCCAGCATTTT
CATSIMGREGQPQHF
>-|TRBV11-2|13|-|TRBJ1-1
TGTGCCAGCAGCTTAGTCCGGGCGGGTGAAGCTTTCTTT
CASSLVRAGEAFF
>-|TRBV4-3|14|many|TRBJ2-4
TGCGCCAGCAGCCGGCAGGGAAGCAAAAACATTCAGTACTTC
CASSRQGSKNIQYF
>-|TRBV28|13|-|TRBJ2-1
TGTGCCACCCGGCGCCCGGGGCGCAATGAGCAGTTCTTC
CATRRPGRNEQFF
>-|TRBV15|13|-|TRBJ2-7
TGTGCCACCAGCGGATCACGGGGCTACGAGCAGTACTTC
CATSGSRGYEQYF
>TRBD1|TRBV7-2|16|few|TRBJ1-5
TGTGCCAGCAGCTTCCTCGGGACAGGTGTCTGGGAGCCCCAGCATTTT
CASSFLGTGVWEPQHF
>TRBD2|TRBV6-1|15|-|TRBJ2-1
TGTGCCAGCAGTGGGTTTGGACTAGCGGGGACTGAGCAGTTCTTC
CASSGFGLAGTEQFF
>TRBD2|TRBV30|13|-|TRBJ2-1
TGTGCCTGGAGGGGACTAGCGGGGACTGAGCAGTTCTTC
CAWRGLAGTEQFF
>-|TRBV5-1|16|few|TRBJ2-1
TGCGCCAGCAGCTTGGGTCACCGGACAGCATACAATGAGCAGTTCTTC
CASSLGHRTAYNEQFF
>TRBD2|TRBV9|20|-|TRBJ2-6
TGTGCCAGCAGCGTAGACTTGGCTTCGGGAGGATTCTCTGGGGCCAACGTCCTGACTTTC
CASSVDLASGGFSGANVLTF
>-|TRBV20-1|15|-|TRBJ1-5
TGCAGTGCTAGAAGCCGGGACGGGGTCAATCAGCCCCAGCATTTT
CSARSRDGVNQPQHF
>TRBD2|TRBV12-3/TRBV12-4|16|few|TRBJ2-3
TGTGCCAGCAGTCCCCTCGCGGCCGGGGGGACAGATACGCAGTATTTT
CASSPLAAGGTDTQYF
>-|TRBV7-2|15|few|TRBJ2-7
TGTGCCAGCAGCTTAGCGTCCGTTAGCGAGTACGAGCGGTACTTC
CASSLASVSEYERYF
>TRBD1|TRBV5-1|14|-|TRBJ2-7
TGCGCCAGCAGCTTGGAGACAGGGGGTGGCGAGCAGTACTTC
CASSLETGGGEQYF
>-|TRBV7-2|13|-|TRBJ1-2
TGTGCCGGCAGCTTAAGGGTCGGGTATGGCTACACCTTC
CAGSLRVGYGYTF
>TRBD2|TRBV12-3/TRBV12-4|15|few|TRBJ2-7
TGTGCCAGCAGGAGCGGGGGTCACTCCTACAATGAGCAGTACTTC
CASRSGGHSYNEQYF
>-|TRBV4-1|13|few|TRBJ1-1
TGCGCCAGCAGCCTAACGGGGGCCCCAGAAGCTTTCTTT
CASSLTGAPEAFF
>-|TRBV7-2|13|many|TRBJ2-7
TGTGCCAGCAGCCGCAGGAAATTCTACGAGCAGTACTTC
CASSRRKFYEQYF
>-|TRBV12-3/TRBV12-4|13|many|TRBJ2-1
TGTGCCAGCAGCCGCGGACAGGGAGGGGAGCAGTTCTTC
CASSRGQGGEQFF
>-|TRBV29-1|13|-|TRBJ1-4
TGCAGCGTAACCCCGACGGCTAATGAAAAACGGTTTTTT
CSVTPTANEKRFF
>TRBD2|TRBV20-1|14|few|TRBJ2-5
TGCAGTGCTAGAGGAAGCGGGAGCCAAGAGACCCAGTACTTC
CSARGSGSQETQYF